Listed below are T cell receptor beta chains from one sample, sequenced in a study of blood T cell repertoires in COVID-19. Sequenced by immunoSEQ multiplex PCR; TCRdb stores in-frame clones only, minus some. This sample yields more than 95,000 clones, of which roughly 80% are seen a single time; 5.5% to 7% belongs to the top ten. Sequencing was carried out using peripheral blood. The receptors derive from a man aged 65-85 years with acute or convalescent COVID-19. The CDR3 runs from the conserved cysteine through the conserved F or W. The D gene is left open where the match is weak. Expanded clones get a size class; other rows say once, few or many, or leave the size out.

TRBV28,NA,NA,TRBJ2-1,CASSSGGNSYNEQFF,TGTGCCAGCAGTTCCGGCGGGAACTCCTACAATGAGCAGTTCTTC
TRBV9,TRBD2,NA,TRBJ2-3,CASSVGGGGARRTDTQYF,TGTGCCAGCAGCGTAGGAGGCGGGGGGGCGCGAAGAACAGATACGCAGTATTTT
TRBV19,TRBD1,NA,TRBJ2-7,CASSISWTGSSYEQYF,TGTGCCAGTAGTATCTCCTGGACAGGGAGCTCCTACGAGCAGTACTTC
TRBV5-4,NA,NA,TRBJ1-1,CASSSLIGVGTEAFF,TGTGCCAGCAGCTCCCTTATAGGGGTGGGCACTGAAGCTTTCTTT
TRBV6-5,TRBD1,NA,TRBJ2-5,CASSYGGTGRETQYF,TGTGCCAGCAGTTACGGGGGGACAGGGCGAGAGACCCAGTACTTC
TRBV5-1,NA,NA,TRBJ2-7,CASSLFSGYTYEQYF,TGCGCCAGCAGCTTGTTTTCGGGATATACGTACGAGCAGTACTTC
TRBV7-6,TRBD2,NA,TRBJ2-3,CASSPGTSGDTDTQYF,TGTGCCAGCAGTCCCGGGACTAGCGGGGACACAGATACGCAGTATTTT
TRBV9,NA,NA,TRBJ2-5,CASSTQTGGQETQYF,TGTGCCAGCAGCACCCAGACCGGGGGCCAAGAGACCCAGTACTTC
TRBV7-9,TRBD2,NA,TRBJ2-3,CASSLSGEGDTQYF,TGTGCCAGCAGCTTGAGCGGGGAGGGAGATACGCAGTATTTT
TRBV5-1,TRBD1,NA,TRBJ1-1,CASSLNRGGIFTEAFF,TGCGCCAGCAGCTTAAACAGGGGCGGGATTTTCACTGAAGCTTTCTTT
TRBV19,TRBD1,NA,TRBJ2-7,CASSIERDRPYEQYF,TGTGCCAGTAGTATAGAGAGGGACAGACCCTACGAGCAGTACTTC
TRBV7-2,NA,NA,TRBJ2-5,CATKSETQYF,TGTGCTACAAAATCAGAGACCCAGTACTTC
TRBV14,NA,NA,TRBJ1-3,CASSRYSGSGNTIYF,TGTGCCAGCAGCCGTTACAGTGGCTCTGGAAACACCATATATTTT
TRBV4-3,TRBD1,NA,TRBJ1-2,CASSQDTGGSYGYTF,TGCGCCAGCAGCCAAGATACAGGGGGCTCCTATGGCTACACCTTC
TRBV6-5,TRBD2,few,TRBJ2-5,CASSYSRLAVETQYF,TGTGCCAGCAGTTACTCGAGACTAGCGGTAGAGACCCAGTACTTC
TRBV19,TRBD2,NA,TRBJ2-1,CASTLGGSSYNEQFF,TGTGCCAGTACCCTAGGCGGGAGCTCCTACAATGAGCAGTTCTTC
TRBV18,NA,NA,TRBJ1-3,CASSPLARNSGNTIYF,TGTGCCAGCTCACCACTAGCCAGAAACTCTGGAAACACCATATATTTT
TRBV7-9,NA,NA,TRBJ2-7,CASSYRVHEQYF,TGTGCCAGCAGCTACAGGGTCCACGAGCAGTACTTC
TRBV9,TRBD1,few,TRBJ2-7,CASSPQGEYYEQYF,TGTGCCAGCAGCCCGCAGGGGGAGTACTACGAGCAGTACTTC
TRBV30,NA,NA,TRBJ2-4,CAWSVNGRSIQYF,TGTGCCTGGAGTGTGAACGGTCGAAGCATTCAGTACTTC
TRBV7-6,NA,NA,TRBJ2-3,CASSLDRWGRTDTQYF,TGTGCCAGCAGCTTAGACAGGTGGGGTCGCACAGATACGCAGTATTTT
TRBV5-6,NA,NA,TRBJ2-3,CASSPLLVPGERSTDTQYF,TGTGCCAGCAGCCCCCTACTAGTCCCAGGAGAGAGAAGCACAGATACGCAGTATTTT
TRBV7-9,TRBD1,NA,TRBJ1-2,CASSPPGQGAYGYTF,TGTGCCAGCAGCCCCCCAGGACAGGGAGCTTATGGCTACACCTTC
TRBV20-1,NA,NA,TRBJ2-3,CSASRDTSTDTQYF,TGCAGTGCTAGTAGGGACACCAGCACAGATACGCAGTATTTT
TRBV27,NA,NA,TRBJ1-2,CASSQGGARFTNYGYTF,TGTGCCAGCAGCCAAGGGGGGGCGCGGTTTACTAACTATGGCTACACCTTC
TRBV25-1,TRBD1,few,TRBJ1-1,CASSDQQGGKEAFF,TGTGCCAGCAGTGATCAACAGGGGGGAAAGGAAGCTTTCTTT
TRBV5-1,TRBD2,NA,TRBJ2-3,CASSPLLAGDIDTQYF,TGCGCCAGCAGCCCCCTACTAGCGGGAGATATAGATACGCAGTATTTT
TRBV28,TRBD2,NA,TRBJ2-1,CASSLLAGLSYNEQFF,TGTGCCAGCAGCTTACTAGCGGGCTTATCCTACAATGAGCAGTTCTTC
TRBV30,NA,NA,TRBJ1-5,CAWSVYPNQPQHF,TGTGCCTGGAGTGTATATCCCAATCAGCCCCAGCATTTT
TRBV9,TRBD1,NA,TRBJ1-3,CASSPGTGISGNTIYF,TGTGCCAGCAGCCCGGGGACAGGCATCTCTGGAAACACCATATATTTT
TRBV5-3,TRBD2,once,TRBJ2-7,CARIWRVLTSGTYEQYF,TGTGCCAGAATTTGGAGGGTTCTGACTAGCGGGACCTACGAGCAGTACTTC
TRBV4-3,NA,once,TRBJ1-4,CASSPRDGRRDEKLFF,TGCGCCAGCAGCCCCCGGGACGGAAGGAGGGATGAAAAACTGTTTTTT
TRBV3-1/TRBV3-2,TRBD2,few,TRBJ2-5,CASSQGLAGVETQYF,TGTGCCAGCAGCCAAGGGCTAGCGGGGGTAGAGACCCAGTACTTC
TRBV6-6,TRBD1,NA,TRBJ1-1,CASTFIQGMNTEAFF,TGTGCCAGCACCTTCATACAGGGGATGAACACTGAAGCTTTCTTT
TRBV11-2,TRBD1,NA,TRBJ1-1,CASSLKTGGTEAFF,TGTGCCAGCAGCTTGAAGACAGGGGGCACTGAAGCTTTCTTT
TRBV30,NA,NA,TRBJ1-6,CAWSVLGNSPLHF,TGTGCCTGGAGTGTACTCGGGAATTCACCCCTCCACTTT
TRBV5-6,TRBD1,NA,TRBJ1-3,CASRSAGGSGNTIYF,TGTGCCAGCAGGTCTGCAGGGGGCTCTGGAAACACCATATATTTT